Below, one T cell receptor beta chain is given with its context. V lost 7 bases and J lost 1, with 16 bases in between. Germline V gene lookup returns CDR1 SGHTA and CDR2 FQGTGA. The CDR3 totals 15 residues. This specimen belongs to a study of blood T cell repertoires in COVID-19. Study-level background: The samples span acute and convalescent COVID-19 from the United States, Italy and Spain. In each case, the material was cDNA or gDNA derived from T cells, B-cell-depleted T cells, or PBMCs.

This table comes from immunoSEQ multiplex PCR, and its TCRdb copy is limited to in-frame clones, with some not included. The table lists fewer than 250,000 clones, about 88% of them singletons, with 1.5% to 2% in the top ten. The specimen sequenced was peripheral blood. The origin of this receptor is an older man with acute or convalescent COVID-19. The chain uses TRBV7-3 and TRBJ2-5, with TRBD2 as a possible D gene (5 bases). The CDR3 DNA is TGTGCCAGCATGTCCGGGCGGGCGGGCCAAGAGACCCAGTACTTC. Amino acids: CASMSGRAGQETQYF.